One and the same sample provided the 3 T cell receptor beta chains below, sequenced in a study of STAT5B mutations in CD4+ large granular lymphocyte leukemia. Profiling relied on immunoSEQ multiplex PCR, and the TCRdb table lists in-frame clones only, not all of them. The table records around 10,000 clones, roughly 80% of them present only once. The sample consisted of PBMCs. The receptors stem from a man in his fifties or sixties with CD4+ T-cell large granular lymphocyte leukemia.

The CDR3 coding sequence is TGTGCCAGCAGCCAAGGGACGGCGGGAAAACTGTTTTTT. Amino acids: CASSQGTAGKLFF. The gene calls are TRBV7-2 and TRBJ1-4, with D maybe TRBD1 (5 bases). This CDR3 has 13 residues. The V gene lost 5 bases and the J gene lost 10 bases, with 14 bases spanning the gap. The germline CDR1 and CDR2 sequences are SGHTA and FQGNSA.

The V call is TRBV6-5, the J call TRBJ1-5; D unresolved. V was cut by 3 bases and J by 9 bases, with 12 bases left in between. This CDR3 is built from 13 residues. CDR1 and CDR2 (germline): MNHEY, SVGAGI. As DNA, the CDR3 is TGTGCCAGCAGTTATGCGGCTTGGAGGCCCCAGCATTTT. This encodes CASSYAAWRPQHF.

The chain links TRBV19 to TRBJ2-5; 8 nucleotides line up with TRBD1. The length of the CDR3 is 14 residues. Germline V CDR1 and CDR2: LNHDA, SQIVND (reference sequence). J lost 3 bases, V lost 10 bases, and 10 bases had no gene match. CDR3 sequence: CATMSRGREETQYF. DNA for the CDR3: TGTGCCACCATGAGCAGGGGGCGCGAAGAGACCCAGTACTTC.